The sequence of this T cell receptor (beta chain) was determined in a study of blood T cell repertoires in COVID-19. This CDR3 contains 16 residues. CDR1 GTSNPN and CDR2 SVGIG come from the germline V gene (reference sequence). V dropped 0 bases and J dropped 4 bases, with 16 bases sitting between them. Assay used: immunoSEQ multiplex PCR; TCRdb lists only in-frame clones, some missing. The sample includes 290,000 or so clones, 85% to 90% of them seen just once. The chain links TRBV30 to TRBJ1-5; the D is unclear. The receptor comes from a woman younger than 30 with acute COVID-19. The sample comprised PBMCs or T cells enriched from blood (not recorded which). The DNA of the CDR3 is TGTGCCTGGAGTGTACGGGGAGGGAAGGGAAATCAGCCCCAGCATTTT. It specifies CAWSVRGGKGNQPQHF. Together with reference TRBV30 and TRBJ1-5, the CDR3 gives the full variable domain: SQTIHQWPATLVQPVGSPLSLECTVEGTSNPNLYWYRQAAGRGLQLLFYSVGIGQISSEVPQNLSASRPQDRQFILSSKKLLLSDSGFYLCAWSVRGGKGNQPQHFGDGTRLSIL.